This T cell receptor beta chain appears in the sequencing data of a study of blood T cell repertoires in COVID-19. Study background: Sites across the United States, Italy and Spain contributed samples from acute and convalescent COVID-19. The cDNA or gDNA used as material had been derived from T cells, B-cell-depleted T cells, or PBMCs.

In the original workflow: Nucleated cell counts were estimated from reference gene primer amplification. Some clones are missing from TCRdb's copy, which holds only in-frame ones; the method was immunoSEQ multiplex PCR. V, J and clone size reflect that table, while D and trimming were determined from the DNA. Of some 130,000 clones listed, approximately 78% are singletons. V shed 0 bases and J 0 bases; nucleotides not matched to a gene: 7. The CDR3 is made up of 17 amino acids. The germline gives CDR1 SGHNT, CDR2 YYREEE (reference sequence). The receptor's source is a man aged 55 to 69 who had recovered from COVID-19. Input material: peripheral blood. This chain links TRBV5-4 with TRBJ1-1; 8 nucleotides align to TRBD1. This chain's CDR3 is CASSLGGTGGMNTEAFF. In DNA, the CDR3 is TGTGCCAGCAGCTTGGGAGGGACAGGAGGCATGAACACTGAAGCTTTCTTT.